The clone carrying this T cell receptor (beta chain) was seen just once. Cells were sorted from thawed PBMC rested overnight and stained with GMM-loaded CD1B tetramer, viability dye and anti-CD3. The lipid loaded on the CD1B tetramers was C32 glucose monomycolate from Rhodococcus equi. From each donor, some 100,000 tetramer-negative cells were sorted. Here immunoSEQ multiplex PCR was the method, and the copy in TCRdb shows in-frame clones only, minus some. The table lists tens of thousands of clones, approximately 91% of them singletons. These data originate in a study of T cells in tuberculosis. CDR3 length: 13 amino acids. Germline CDR1 and CDR2: MNHEY and SVGAGI. V was pared by 4 bases and J by 8 bases, with 14 bases between.

The origin of this receptor is an adult woman with latent tuberculosis. J is TRBJ1-2 and V is TRBV6-5; D not certain. Specimen: CD1b-GMM tetramer-negative cells sorted from PBMCs. The CDR3 protein is CASSSERFRGYTF. The CDR3, as DNA: TGTGCCAGCAGTTCCGAGAGGTTTCGAGGCTACACCTTC.